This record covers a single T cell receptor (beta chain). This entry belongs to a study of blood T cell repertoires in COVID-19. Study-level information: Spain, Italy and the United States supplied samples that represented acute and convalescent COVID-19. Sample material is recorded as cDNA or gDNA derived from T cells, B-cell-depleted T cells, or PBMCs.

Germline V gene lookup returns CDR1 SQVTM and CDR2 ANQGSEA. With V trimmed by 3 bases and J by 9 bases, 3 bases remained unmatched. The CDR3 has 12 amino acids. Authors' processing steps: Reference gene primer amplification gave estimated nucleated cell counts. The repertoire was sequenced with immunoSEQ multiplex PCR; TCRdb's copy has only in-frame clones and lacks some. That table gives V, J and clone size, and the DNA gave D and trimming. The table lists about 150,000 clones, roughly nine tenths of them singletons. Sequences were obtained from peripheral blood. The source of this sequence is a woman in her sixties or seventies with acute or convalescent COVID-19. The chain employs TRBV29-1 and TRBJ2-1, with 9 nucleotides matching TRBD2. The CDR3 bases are TGCAGCGTTGAGCGGGGGGGCCGTGAGCAGTTCTTC. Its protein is CSVERGGREQFF.